These T cell receptor beta chains were read from a single sample in a study of shared clonotypes between healthy human individuals. Measured with immunoSEQ multiplex PCR; TCRdb has only the in-frame clones, and not every one. The sample records 2 million to 2.5 million clones, about 94% being singletons. The specimen was naive CD4+ T cells sorted from blood. The receptors here all came from a man between 18 and 29 years old in good health. CDR3s include the opening cysteine and the closing phenylalanine or tryptophan. D genes are given only for firm matches. Only some rows state a clone size, as once, few, many or a class for expanded clones.

d_gene	v_gene	j_gene	abundance	CDR3nt	CDR3aa
.	TRBV7-2	TRBJ1-1	.	TGTGCCAGCAGCTTACGGTGGGGGATGAATGAAGCTTTCTTT	CASSLRWGMNEAFF
TRBD2	TRBV15	TRBJ2-1	.	TGTGCCACCAGCAGAGGTGGCGGGGGGGTCAATGAGCAGTTCTTC	CATSRGGGGVNEQFF
.	TRBV5-1	TRBJ2-5	.	TGCGCCAGCAGCTTGGTACGGGACCAAGAGACCCAGTACTTC	CASSLVRDQETQYF
TRBD2	TRBV7-2	TRBJ2-7	.	TGTGCCAGCAGCTTGGTGACTAGCGTTTACGACGAGCAGTACTTC	CASSLVTSVYDEQYF
.	TRBV6-5	TRBJ1-3	.	TGTGCCAGCAGTTACTCCGGGGCCCTCTCTGGAAACACCATATATTTT	CASSYSGALSGNTIYF
.	TRBV29-1	TRBJ2-3	.	TGCAGCGTTCTACAACCTAGCACAGATACGCAGTATTTT	CSVLQPSTDTQYF
.	TRBV6-5	TRBJ2-7	.	TGTGCCAGCAGACGGGGCACATCCCCCTACGAGCAGTACTTC	CASRRGTSPYEQYF
.	TRBV5-1	TRBJ1-5	few	TGCGCCAGCAGCTTGGATGGGAGCAATCAGCCCCAGCATTTT	CASSLDGSNQPQHF
.	TRBV2	TRBJ1-1	.	TGTGCCAGCAGTGAAGATCTCAGTCACACTGAAGCTTTCTTT	CASSEDLSHTEAFF
.	TRBV7-8	TRBJ2-2	.	TGTGCCAGCAGCCAACCAGTTCAGAACAAGAACACCGGGGAGCTGTTTTTT	CASSQPVQNKNTGELFF
.	TRBV28	TRBJ1-1	.	TGTGCCAGCAGTCTCACCCTAAACCCTGAAGCTTTCTTT	CASSLTLNPEAFF
.	TRBV7-2	TRBJ2-5	.	TGTGCCAGCAGCTTAAAAGGCGTGGGAGAGGAGACCCAGTACTTC	CASSLKGVGEETQYF
.	TRBV7-9	TRBJ1-1	.	TGTGCCAGCAGCTTGGCGGGGATCATGAACACTGAAGCTTTCTTT	CASSLAGIMNTEAFF
TRBD2	TRBV4-3	TRBJ2-3	.	TGCGCCAGCAGCCAAGAAAGGACTAGATCAGATACGCAGTATTTT	CASSQERTRSDTQYF
.	TRBV28	TRBJ1-2	.	TGTGCCAGCAGTTTATCCATATGGGGGTACTATGGCTACACCTTC	CASSLSIWGYYGYTF
.	TRBV7-2	TRBJ2-5	.	TGTGCCAGCAACTACAGGGAGACCCAGTACTTC	CASNYRETQYF
.	TRBV19	TRBJ2-7	.	TGTGCCAGTAGTAATACGGTCTACGAGCAGTACTTC	CASSNTVYEQYF
TRBD1	TRBV2	TRBJ2-5	.	TGTGCCAGCAGTGAAGCGCTGGACAGGGTAGGCCAGGAGACCCAGTACTTC	CASSEALDRVGQETQYF
.	TRBV5-6	TRBJ2-5	.	TGTGCCAGCAGCCCTCCGGGTCGCCAAGAGACCCAGTACTTC	CASSPPGRQETQYF
.	TRBV27	TRBJ1-6	.	TGTGCCAGCAGTTTAAACGGACGTTATAATTCACCCCTCCACTTT	CASSLNGRYNSPLHF
.	TRBV2	TRBJ2-3	.	TGTGCCAGCAGTGACCGACAGGCCACAGATACGCAGTATTTT	CASSDRQATDTQYF
.	TRBV7-2	TRBJ2-2	.	TGTGCCAGCAGCTTAATGCCGGCCTACTTGAACACCGGGGAGCTGTTTTTT	CASSLMPAYLNTGELFF
.	TRBV5-1	TRBJ2-2	.	TGCGCCAGCAGCTCAAATAGTCTAGCCCGAACCGGGGAGCTGTTTTTT	CASSSNSLARTGELFF
.	TRBV11-2	TRBJ1-1	.	TGTGCCAGCAGCTTAGCCGGGGGCGCTTTCGGCACTGAAGCTTTCTTT	CASSLAGGAFGTEAFF
.	TRBV11-2	TRBJ1-4	once	TGTGCCAGCAGCTATCCCCTCGAAAAACTGTTTTTT	CASSYPLEKLFF
TRBD1	TRBV6-5	TRBJ2-2	.	TGTGCCAGCGGGCGGACAGGGAACGCCGGGGAGCTGTTTTTT	CASGRTGNAGELFF
TRBD1	TRBV2	TRBJ2-2	.	TGTGCCAGCAGCCTCGGGACAGGGCCGAACACCGGGGAGCTGTTTTTT	CASSLGTGPNTGELFF
.	TRBV11-2	TRBJ2-6	.	TGTGCCAGCAGCTACGGACGGCCGATCTCTGGGGCCAACGTCCTGACTTTC	CASSYGRPISGANVLTF
.	TRBV6-1	TRBJ2-3	.	TGTGCCAGCCGGGGTCAGGGGAGCACAGATACGCAGTATTTT	CASRGQGSTDTQYF
.	TRBV2	TRBJ1-2	.	TGTGCCACCCTAAGGGGTCTTAACTATGGCTACACCTTC	CATLRGLNYGYTF
.	TRBV21-1	TRBJ2-7	.	TGTGCCAGCAGCGCCCCGTGGACACTCCCTTACGAGCAGTACTTC	CASSAPWTLPYEQYF
TRBD2	TRBV6-6	TRBJ2-7	.	TGTGCCAGCAGTTACTCGAGTGCTAGCGGGACCTACGAGCAGTACTTC	CASSYSSASGTYEQYF
.	TRBV4-1	TRBJ1-4	.	TGCGCCAGCAGCCTTGGGACGTGGGATGAAAAACTGTTTTTT	CASSLGTWDEKLFF
.	TRBV19	TRBJ1-2	.	TGTGCCAGTAGTATACACGGGAGAGAGGATGGCTACACCTTC	CASSIHGREDGYTF
TRBD1	TRBV23-1	TRBJ2-1	.	TGCGCCAGCAGTCAATCAAGGGGGCCGCCGTCAGTATACAATGAGCAGTTCTTC	CASSQSRGPPSVYNEQFF
TRBD2	TRBV6-1	TRBJ2-1	.	TGTGCCAGCAGGGGGACTAGCGGGGTTCTCAATGAGCAGTTCTTC	CASRGTSGVLNEQFF
.	TRBV5-1	TRBJ1-2	.	TGCGCCAGCAGCTTAGCCGGGACAAGCTATGGCTACACCTTC	CASSLAGTSYGYTF
.	TRBV18	TRBJ1-1	.	TGTGCCAGCCTTACAGGGAACACTGAAGCTTTCTTT	CASLTGNTEAFF
.	TRBV6-5	TRBJ2-1	once	TGTGCCAGCAATTCCCGGTACTACAATGAGCAGTTCTTC	CASNSRYYNEQFF
.	TRBV7-2	TRBJ1-4	.	TGTGCCAGCAGCCTTCACACCCTCGGGGGGGGTGAAAAACTGTTTTTT	CASSLHTLGGGEKLFF
.	TRBV30	TRBJ1-4	.	TGTGCCTGGAGTGTACAGGGTGGAAAACTGTTTTTT	CAWSVQGGKLFF
.	TRBV18	TRBJ2-7	.	TGTGCCAGCTCACAGGCCCACGAGCAGTACTTC	CASSQAHEQYF
.	TRBV2	TRBJ1-5	.	TGTGCCAGCATGGACCCGTATGACAATCAGCCCCAGCATTTT	CASMDPYDNQPQHF
.	TRBV18	TRBJ2-5	.	TGTGCCAGCTCACCTCCTACCGGGAGCCAAGAGACCCAGTACTTC	CASSPPTGSQETQYF
TRBD2	TRBV4-1	TRBJ2-1	.	TGCGCCAGCAGCCAAGGACTAGCCGCGTACGATGAGCAGTTCTTC	CASSQGLAAYDEQFF
.	TRBV6-1	TRBJ1-5	.	TGTGCCAGCAGGAAGGGGCTTTCCAATCAGCCCCAGCATTTT	CASRKGLSNQPQHF